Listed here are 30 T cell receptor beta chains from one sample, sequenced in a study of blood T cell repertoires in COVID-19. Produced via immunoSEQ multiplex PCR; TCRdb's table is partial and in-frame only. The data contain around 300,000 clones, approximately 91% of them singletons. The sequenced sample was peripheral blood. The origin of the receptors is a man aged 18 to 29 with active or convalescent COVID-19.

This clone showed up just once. CDR3 region: CASSGAGGANVLTF. The CDR3 bases are TGCGCCAGCAGCGGGGCAGGGGGGGCCAACGTCCTGACTTTC. The rearrangement joins TRBV5-1 to TRBJ2-6, with D possibly being TRBD1 (5 bases). Trimming took off 4 bases at V and 4 bases at J, with 9 bases between the two ends. CDR1 SGHRS and CDR2 YFSETQ come from the germline V gene. The length of the CDR3 is 14 residues.

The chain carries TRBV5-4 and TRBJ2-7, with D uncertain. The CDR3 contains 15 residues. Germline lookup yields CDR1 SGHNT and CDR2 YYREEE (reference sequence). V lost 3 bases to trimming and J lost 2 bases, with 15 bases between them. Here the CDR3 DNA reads TGTGCCAGCAGCTCCCCAACTGGTCTAGCCTACGAGCAGTACTTC. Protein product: CASSSPTGLAYEQYF. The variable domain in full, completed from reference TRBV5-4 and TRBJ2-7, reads ETGVTQSPTHLIKTRGQQVTLRCSSQSGHNTVSWYQQALGQGPQFIFQYYREEENGRGNFPPRFSGLQFPNYSSELNVNALELDDSALYLCASSSPTGLAYEQYFGPGTRLTVT.

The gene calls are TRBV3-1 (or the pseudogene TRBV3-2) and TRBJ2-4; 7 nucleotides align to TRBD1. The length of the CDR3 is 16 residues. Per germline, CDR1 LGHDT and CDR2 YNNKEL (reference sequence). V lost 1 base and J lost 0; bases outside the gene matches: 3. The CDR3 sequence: CASSQGRGLAKNIQYF. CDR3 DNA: TGTGCCAGCAGCCAAGGAAGGGGGCTAGCCAAAAACATTCAGTACTTC.

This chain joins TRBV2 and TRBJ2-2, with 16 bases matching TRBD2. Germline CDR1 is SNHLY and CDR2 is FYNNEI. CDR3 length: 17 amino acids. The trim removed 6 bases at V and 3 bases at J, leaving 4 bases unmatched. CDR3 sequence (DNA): TGTGCCAGCAGCGGGACTAGCGGGGGGGCCGACACCGGGGAGCTGTTTTTT. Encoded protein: CASSGTSGGADTGELFF.

The CDR3 here is CASSLARLAGGLFGEQFF. CDR3 coding DNA: TGTGCCAGCAGCTTGGCGAGGCTAGCGGGGGGGCTTTTCGGTGAGCAGTTCTTC. The V gene is TRBV5-5, the J gene TRBJ2-1; the match to TRBD2 covers 12 bases. The V gene's germline CDR1 is SGHKS and CDR2 YYEKEE (reference sequence). V shed 0 bases, J shed 9 bases, and the junction held 13 bases outside the gene matches. The CDR3 has 18 residues.

The CDR3 nucleotides are TGTGCCAGTAGAGAACGGACAGGGGGCGGTGAAAAACTGTTTTTT. Its translation: CASRERTGGGEKLFF. This chain connects TRBV19 to TRBJ1-4, with 11 bases aligning to TRBD1. The junction had 7 bases not matched to a gene; V was cut back by 6 bases and J by 7 bases. The CDR3 is made up of 15 amino acids. In germline, CDR1 is LNHDA, CDR2 SQIVND (reference sequence).

CDR3 in amino acids: CAISEAEEAFF. CDR3 nucleotides: TGTGCCATCAGTGAGGCGGAAGAAGCTTTCTTT. This chain joins TRBV10-3 and TRBJ1-1; no definite D call. Germline assignment: CDR1 ENHRY and CDR2 SYGVKD. The CDR3 sequence is 11 residues long. Trimming cost V 2 bases and J 8 bases, with 6 bases left between them.

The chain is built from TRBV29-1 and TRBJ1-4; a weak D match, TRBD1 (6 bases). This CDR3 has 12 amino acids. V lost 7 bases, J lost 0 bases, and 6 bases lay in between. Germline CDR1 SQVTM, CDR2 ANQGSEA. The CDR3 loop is CSGQATNEKLFF. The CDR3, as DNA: TGCAGCGGACAGGCAACTAATGAAAAACTGTTTTTT.

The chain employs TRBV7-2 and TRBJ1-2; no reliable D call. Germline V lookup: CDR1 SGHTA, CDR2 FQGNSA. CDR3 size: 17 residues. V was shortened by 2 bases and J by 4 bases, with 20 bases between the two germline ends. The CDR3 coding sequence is TGTGCCAGCAGCTTATCATTACAGCCGTCATCCTTCTATGGCTACACCTTC. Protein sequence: CASSLSLQPSSFYGYTF.

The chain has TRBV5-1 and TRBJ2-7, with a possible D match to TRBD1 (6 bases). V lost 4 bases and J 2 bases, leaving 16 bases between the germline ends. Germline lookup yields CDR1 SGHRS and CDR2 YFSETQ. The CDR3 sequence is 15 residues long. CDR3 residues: CASSGLTGSPYEQYF. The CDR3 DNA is TGCGCCAGCAGCGGCCTCACAGGGTCCCCCTACGAGCAGTACTTC.

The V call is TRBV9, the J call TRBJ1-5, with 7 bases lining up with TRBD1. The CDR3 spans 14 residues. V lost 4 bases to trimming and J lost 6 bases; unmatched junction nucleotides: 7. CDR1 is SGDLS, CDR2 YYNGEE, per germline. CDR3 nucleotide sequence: TGTGCCAGCAGCACTCAGGGGGATGGTCAGCCCCAGCATTTT. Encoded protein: CASSTQGDGQPQHF.

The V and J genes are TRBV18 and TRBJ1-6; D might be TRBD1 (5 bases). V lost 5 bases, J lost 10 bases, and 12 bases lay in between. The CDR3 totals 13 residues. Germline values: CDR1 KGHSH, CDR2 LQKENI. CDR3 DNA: TGTGCCAGCTCAACAAGTCAGGGCTCACCCCTCCACTTT. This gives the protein CASSTSQGSPLHF.

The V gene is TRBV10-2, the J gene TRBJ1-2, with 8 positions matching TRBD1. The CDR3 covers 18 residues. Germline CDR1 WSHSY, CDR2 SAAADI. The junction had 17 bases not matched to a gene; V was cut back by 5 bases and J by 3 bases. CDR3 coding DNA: TGCGCCAGCAGTACCCAACTCAGCTCAGGGGGCAGAGACTATGGCTACACCTTC. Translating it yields CASSTQLSSGGRDYGYTF.

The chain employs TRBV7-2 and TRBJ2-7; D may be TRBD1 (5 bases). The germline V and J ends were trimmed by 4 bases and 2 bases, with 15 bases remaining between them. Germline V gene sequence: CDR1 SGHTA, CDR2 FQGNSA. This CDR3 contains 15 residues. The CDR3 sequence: CASSYGVSRAYEQYF. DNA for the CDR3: TGTGCCAGCAGCTATGGGGTTTCCAGGGCCTACGAGCAGTACTTC. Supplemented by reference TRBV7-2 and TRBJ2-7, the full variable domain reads GAGVSQSPSNKVTEKGKDVELRCDPISGHTALYWYRQSLGQGLEFLIYFQGNSAPDKSGLPSDRFSAERTGGSVSTLTIQRTQQEDSAVYLCASSYGVSRAYEQYFGPGTRLTVT.

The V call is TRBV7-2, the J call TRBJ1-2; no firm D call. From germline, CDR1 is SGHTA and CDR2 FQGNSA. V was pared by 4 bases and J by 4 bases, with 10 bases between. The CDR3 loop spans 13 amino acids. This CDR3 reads CASSSVDFYGYTF. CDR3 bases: TGTGCCAGCAGCTCCGTGGACTTCTATGGCTACACCTTC. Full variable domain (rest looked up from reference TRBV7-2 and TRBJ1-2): GAGVSQSPSNKVTEKGKDVELRCDPISGHTALYWYRQSLGQGLEFLIYFQGNSAPDKSGLPSDRFSAERTGGSVSTLTIQRTQQEDSAVYLCASSSVDFYGYTFGSGTRLTVV.

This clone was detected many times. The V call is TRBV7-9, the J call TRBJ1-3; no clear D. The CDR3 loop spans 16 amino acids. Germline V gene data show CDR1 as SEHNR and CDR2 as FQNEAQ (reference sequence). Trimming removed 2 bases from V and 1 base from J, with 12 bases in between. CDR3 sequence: CASSLKTRRSGNTIYF. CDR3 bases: TGTGCCAGCAGCTTAAAGACAAGAAGATCTGGAAACACCATATATTTT. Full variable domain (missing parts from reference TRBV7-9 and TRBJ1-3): DTGVSQNPRHKITKRGQNVTFRCDPISEHNRLYWYRQTLGQGPEFLTYFQNEAQLEKSRLLSDRFSAERPKGSFSTLEIQRTEQGDSAMYLCASSLKTRRSGNTIYFGEGSWLTVV.

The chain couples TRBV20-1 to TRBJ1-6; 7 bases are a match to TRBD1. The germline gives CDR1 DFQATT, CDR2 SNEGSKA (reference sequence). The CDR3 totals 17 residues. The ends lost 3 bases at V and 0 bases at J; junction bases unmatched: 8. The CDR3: CSASNHRGGSYNSPLHF. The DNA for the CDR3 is TGCAGTGCTAGTAACCACAGGGGAGGCTCCTATAATTCACCCCTCCACTTT.

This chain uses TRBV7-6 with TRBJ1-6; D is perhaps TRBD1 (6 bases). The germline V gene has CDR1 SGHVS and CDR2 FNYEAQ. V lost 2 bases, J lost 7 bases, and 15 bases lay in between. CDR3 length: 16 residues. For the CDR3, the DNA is TGTGCCAGCAGCTTAATGTCAGGGGCCAAGAATTCACCCCTCCACTTT. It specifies CASSLMSGAKNSPLHF.

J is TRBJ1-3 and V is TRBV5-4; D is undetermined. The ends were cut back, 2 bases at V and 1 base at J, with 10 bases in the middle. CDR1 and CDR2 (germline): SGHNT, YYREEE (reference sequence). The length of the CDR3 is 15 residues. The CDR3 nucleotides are TGTGCCAGCAGCTTTGCAGGTCCTTCTGGAAACACCATATATTTT. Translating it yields CASSFAGPSGNTIYF.

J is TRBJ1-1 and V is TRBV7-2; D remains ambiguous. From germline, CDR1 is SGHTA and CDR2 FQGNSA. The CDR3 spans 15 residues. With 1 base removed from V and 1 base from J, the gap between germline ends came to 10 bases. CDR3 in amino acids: CASSLGLRGNTEAFF. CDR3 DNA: TGTGCCAGCAGCTTAGGTCTCCGAGGGAACACTGAAGCTTTCTTT.

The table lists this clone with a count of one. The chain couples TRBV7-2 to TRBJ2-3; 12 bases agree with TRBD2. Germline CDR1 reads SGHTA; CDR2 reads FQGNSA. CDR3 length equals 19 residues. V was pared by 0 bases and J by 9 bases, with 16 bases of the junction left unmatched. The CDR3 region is CASSLAPSGTSGPGGTQYF. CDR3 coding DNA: TGTGCCAGCAGCTTAGCGCCTTCCGGGACTAGCGGGCCCGGTGGGACGCAGTATTTT.

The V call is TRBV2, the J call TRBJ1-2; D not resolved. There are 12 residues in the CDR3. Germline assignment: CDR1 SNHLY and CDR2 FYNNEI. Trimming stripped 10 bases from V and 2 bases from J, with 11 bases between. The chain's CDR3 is CANLGWNYGYTF. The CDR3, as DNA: TGTGCCAACCTTGGCTGGAACTATGGCTACACCTTC.

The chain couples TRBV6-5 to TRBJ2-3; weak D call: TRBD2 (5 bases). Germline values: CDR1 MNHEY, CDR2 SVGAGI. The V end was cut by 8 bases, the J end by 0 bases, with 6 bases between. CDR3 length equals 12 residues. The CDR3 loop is CASRGSTDTQYF. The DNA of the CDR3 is TGTGCCAGCCGGGGAAGCACAGATACGCAGTATTTT.

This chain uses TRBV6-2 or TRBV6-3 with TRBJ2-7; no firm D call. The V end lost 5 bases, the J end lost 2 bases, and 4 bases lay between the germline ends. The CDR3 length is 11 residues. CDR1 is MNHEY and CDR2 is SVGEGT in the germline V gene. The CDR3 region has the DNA TGTGCCAGCAGTCAAACCTACGAGCAGTACTTC. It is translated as CASSQTYEQYF.

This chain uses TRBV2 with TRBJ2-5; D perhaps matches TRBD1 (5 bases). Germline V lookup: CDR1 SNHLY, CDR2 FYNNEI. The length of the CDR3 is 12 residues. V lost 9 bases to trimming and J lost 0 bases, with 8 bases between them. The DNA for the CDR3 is TGTGCCAGGACAGAGTACCAAGAGACCCAGTACTTC. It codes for CARTEYQETQYF.

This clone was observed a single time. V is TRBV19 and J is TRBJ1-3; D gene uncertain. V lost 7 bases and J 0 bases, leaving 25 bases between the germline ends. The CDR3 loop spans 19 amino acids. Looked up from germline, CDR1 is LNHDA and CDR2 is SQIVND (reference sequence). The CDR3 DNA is TGTGCCAGTACCCCGGCGGGGAAAAAGCATAAGAACTCTGGAAACACCATATATTTT. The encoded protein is CASTPAGKKHKNSGNTIYF.

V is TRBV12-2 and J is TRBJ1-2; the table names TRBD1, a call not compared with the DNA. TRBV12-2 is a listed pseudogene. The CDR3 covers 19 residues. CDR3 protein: CASRLGQRNWGRHNYGYTF. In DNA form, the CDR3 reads TGTGCAAGTCGCTTAGGCCAGAGAAATTGGGGCAGACATAACTATGGCTACACCTTC.

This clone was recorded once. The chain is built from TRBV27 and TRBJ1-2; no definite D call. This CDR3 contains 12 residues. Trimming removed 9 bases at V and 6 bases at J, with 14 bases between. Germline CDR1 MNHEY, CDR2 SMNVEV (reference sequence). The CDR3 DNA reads TGTGCCAGTTTCGAGCGGGGAAATGGCTACACCTTC. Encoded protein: CASFERGNGYTF.

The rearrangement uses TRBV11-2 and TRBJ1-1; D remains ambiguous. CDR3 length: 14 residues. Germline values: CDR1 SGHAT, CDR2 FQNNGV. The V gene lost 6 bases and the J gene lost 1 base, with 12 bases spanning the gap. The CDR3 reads CASRLPLGNTEAFF. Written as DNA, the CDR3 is TGTGCCAGCAGACTCCCTCTTGGGAACACTGAAGCTTTCTTT. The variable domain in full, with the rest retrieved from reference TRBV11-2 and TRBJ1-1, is EAGVAQSPRYKIIEKRQSVAFWCNPISGHATLYWYQQILGQGPKLLIQFQNNGVVDDSQLPKDRFSAERLKGVDSTLKIQPAKLEDSAVYLCASRLPLGNTEAFFGQGTRLTVV.

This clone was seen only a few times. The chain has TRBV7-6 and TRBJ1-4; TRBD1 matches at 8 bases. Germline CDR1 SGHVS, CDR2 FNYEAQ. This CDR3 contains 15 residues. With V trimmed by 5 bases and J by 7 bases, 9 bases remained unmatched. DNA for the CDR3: TGTGCCAGCAGCGAGTCGCGACAGGGGAGTGAAAAACTGTTTTTT. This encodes CASSESRQGSEKLFF.